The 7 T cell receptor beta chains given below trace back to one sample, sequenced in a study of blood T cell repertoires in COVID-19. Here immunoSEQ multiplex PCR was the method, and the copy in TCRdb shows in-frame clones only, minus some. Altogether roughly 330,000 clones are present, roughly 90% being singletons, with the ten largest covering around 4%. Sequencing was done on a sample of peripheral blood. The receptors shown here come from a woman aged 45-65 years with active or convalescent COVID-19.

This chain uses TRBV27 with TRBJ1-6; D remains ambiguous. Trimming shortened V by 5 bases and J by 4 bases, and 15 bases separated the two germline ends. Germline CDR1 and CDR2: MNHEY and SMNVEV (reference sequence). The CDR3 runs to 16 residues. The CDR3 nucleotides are TGTGCCAGCAGTCCCCTCCTGAGCCCGTATAATTCACCCCTCCACTTT. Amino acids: CASSPLLSPYNSPLHF.

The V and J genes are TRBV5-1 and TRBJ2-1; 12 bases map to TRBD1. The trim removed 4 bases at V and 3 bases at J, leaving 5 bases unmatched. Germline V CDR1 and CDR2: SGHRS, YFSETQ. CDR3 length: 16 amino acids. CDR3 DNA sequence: TGCGCCAGCAGCCACGGGACAGGGGGCAACTACAATGAGCAGTTCTTC. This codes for CASSHGTGGNYNEQFF. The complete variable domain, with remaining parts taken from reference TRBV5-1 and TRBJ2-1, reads KAGVTQTPRYLIKTRGQQVTLSCSPISGHRSVSWYQQTPGQGLQFLFEYFSETQRNKGNFPGRFSGRQFSNSRSEMNVSTLELGDSALYLCASSHGTGGNYNEQFFGPGTRLTVL.

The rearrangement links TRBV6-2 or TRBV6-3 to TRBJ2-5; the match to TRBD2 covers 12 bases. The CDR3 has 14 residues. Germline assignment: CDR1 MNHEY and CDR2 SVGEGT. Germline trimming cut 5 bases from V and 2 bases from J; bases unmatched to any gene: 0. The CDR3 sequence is CASSGLAGQETQYF. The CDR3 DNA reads TGTGCCAGCAGTGGACTAGCGGGGCAAGAGACCCAGTACTTC.

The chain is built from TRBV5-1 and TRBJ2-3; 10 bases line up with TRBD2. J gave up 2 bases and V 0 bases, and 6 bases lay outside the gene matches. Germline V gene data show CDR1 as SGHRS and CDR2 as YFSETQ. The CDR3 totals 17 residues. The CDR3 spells CASSLGRTSGSTDTQYF. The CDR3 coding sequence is TGCGCCAGCAGCTTGGGTCGGACTAGCGGATCCACAGATACGCAGTATTTT.

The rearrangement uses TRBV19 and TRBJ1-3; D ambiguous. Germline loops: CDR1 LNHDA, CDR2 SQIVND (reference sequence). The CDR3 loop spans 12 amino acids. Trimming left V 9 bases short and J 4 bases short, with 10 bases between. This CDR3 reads CASHSTGNTIYF. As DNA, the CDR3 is TGTGCCAGCCACTCGACAGGAAACACCATATATTTT.

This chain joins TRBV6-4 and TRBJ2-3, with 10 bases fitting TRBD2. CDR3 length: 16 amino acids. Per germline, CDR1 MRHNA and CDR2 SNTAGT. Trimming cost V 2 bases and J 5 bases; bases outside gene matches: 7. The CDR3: CASSDASGGALDTQYF. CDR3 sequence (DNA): TGTGCCAGCAGTGACGCGAGCGGGGGGGCCTTAGATACGCAGTATTTT.

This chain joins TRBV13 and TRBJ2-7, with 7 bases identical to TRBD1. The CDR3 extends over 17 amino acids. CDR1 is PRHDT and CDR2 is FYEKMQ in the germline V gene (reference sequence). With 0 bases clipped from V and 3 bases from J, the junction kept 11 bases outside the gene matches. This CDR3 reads CASSLGATRDRIYEQYF. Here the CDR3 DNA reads TGTGCCAGCAGCTTAGGGGCTACAAGGGACAGAATCTACGAGCAGTACTTC. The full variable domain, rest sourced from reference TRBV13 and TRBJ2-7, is AAGVIQSPRHLIKEKRETATLKCYPIPRHDTVYWYQQGPGQDPQFLISFYEKMQSDKGSIPDRFSAQQFSDYHSELNMSSLELGDSALYFCASSLGATRDRIYEQYFGPGTRLTVT.